Given below is one TCR beta chain in context. Its antigen is currently unknown. Per the germline V gene, CDR1 is MNHEY and CDR2 is SVGAGI. The CDR3 runs to 14 residues. Between the trimmed V and J ends, which lost 0 bases and 5 bases, there was a span of 7 bases. The data stem from a study of shared clonotypes between healthy human individuals. Study observations and caveats: It was observed that roughly 5% of naive CD4 clonotypes were shared across a few donors. Estimated richness values were generally larger in naive subsets than in memory subsets.

Naive CD4+ cells were CD45RA-selected; the remaining cells were memory. The authors distributed each subset's genomic DNA evenly over several immunoSEQ plates. Generated by immunoSEQ multiplex PCR, the TCRdb table keeps only in-frame clones and is missing some. The sample lists 780,000 or so clones, 72% occurring once. Sequences were obtained from memory CD4+ T cells sorted from blood. Subset of the sample: CD45RA-negative fraction. V usage is TRBV6-5 and J usage is TRBJ2-2; D unresolved. This TCR derives from a woman under 40 in good health. DNA for the CDR3: TGTGCCAGCAGTTACTCGTTGGAGACCGGGGAGCTGTTTTTT. It encodes CASSYSLETGELFF.